The source of this T cell receptor (beta chain) is a study of cytomegalovirus exposure and HLA in healthy donors. The CDR3 extends over 14 amino acids. With V trimmed by 8 bases and J by 10 bases, 9 bases remained unmatched. Germline CDR1 SNHLY, CDR2 FYNNEI. Amplification used 60 Vbeta primers and 13 Jbeta primers. Only in-frame clones appear in the TCRdb table, and some are missing; sequencing was by immunoSEQ multiplex PCR. Of over 150,000 clones in the sample, 60% to 75% are singletons; the top ten hold about 2.7%. The rearrangement uses TRBV2 and TRBJ1-6; 9 nucleotides match TRBD1. This sequence originates from a woman aged 45-60 years in good health and CMV-seropositive. Sequencing was carried out using PBMCs. The CDR3 region has the DNA TGTGCCAGCGGAACCGGGACAGGGAGCTCACCCCTCCACTTT. Amino acids: CASGTGTGSSPLHF. Combining the CDR3 with reference TRBV2 and TRBJ1-6 gives the whole variable domain EPEVTQTPSHQVTQMGQEVILRCVPISNHLYFYWYRQILGQKVEFLVSFYNNEISEKSEIFDDQFSVERPDGSNFTLKIRSTKLEDSAMYFCASGTGTGSSPLHFGNGTRLTVT.